The 20 T cell receptor beta chains listed next were all sequenced from one sample in a study of CD8+CD57+ T cells in acquired aplastic anemia. TCR beta VDJ combinations and CDR3 sequences were profiled from genomic DNA. One entry per CDR3 protein, called by TCRdb with MiXCR from the reads. The sample consists of about 270,000 distinct CDR3 sequences, roughly 50% of them appearing once. Sequenced material: sorted CD4+, CD8+, or CD8+CD57+ T cells (not recorded which) from PBMCs. These receptors originate from a human donor with severe aplastic anemia or a healthy control (not recorded which).

The chain combines TRBV12-3 or TRBV12-4 with TRBJ2-1; 10 bases are shared with TRBD2. Losses at the gene ends were 10 bases for V and 7 bases for J; bases not matched to a gene: 7. The CDR3 has 13 amino acids. Here the CDR3 DNA reads TGTGCCACCCGACTAGCGGGCACTAATGAGCAGTTCTTC. Translating it yields CATRLAGTNEQFF.

The rearrangement joins TRBV19 to TRBJ2-5; D unresolved. Germline V gives CDR1 LNHDA, CDR2 SQIVND (reference sequence). This CDR3 region has 13 residues. Deletions cut 5 bases from V and 3 bases from J, with 10 bases between. CDR3 in DNA: TGTGCCAGTAGTCCCAATACTAAAGAGACCCAGTACTTC. Translating gives CASSPNTKETQYF. Full variable domain (rest looked up from reference TRBV19 and TRBJ2-5): DGGITQSPKYLFRKEGQNVTLSCEQNLNHDAMYWYRQDPGQGLRLIYYSQIVNDFQKGDIAEGYSVSREKKESFPLTVTSAQKNPTAFYLCASSPNTKETQYFGPGTRLLVL.

The CDR3 DNA is TGTGCCAGCACGGACACAGGGGATTATGGCTACACCTTC. Its translation: CASTDTGDYGYTF. The chain uses TRBV6-1 and TRBJ1-2; 7 bases match TRBD1. The germline V gene encodes CDR1 MNHNS and CDR2 SASEGT. The J segment lost 5 bases and the V segment lost 7 bases, leaving 7 bases of the junction unmatched. The CDR3 spans 13 residues.

The chain joins TRBV29-1 to TRBJ2-7; 7 positions match TRBD1. The V gene end was trimmed by 6 bases and the J gene end by 5 bases; junction bases not matched to a gene: 4. This CDR3 comprises 11 residues. Germline loops: CDR1 SQVTM, CDR2 ANQGSEA. The CDR3 reads CSVDRDDEQYF. Here the CDR3 DNA reads TGCAGCGTCGACAGGGACGACGAGCAGTACTTC.

This clonotype was observed many times. The V and J genes are TRBV7-6 and TRBJ1-3; D is undetermined. V lost 9 bases and J 4 bases, leaving 10 bases between the germline ends. Germline V gene data show CDR1 as SGHVS and CDR2 as FNYEAQ. CDR3 size: 12 residues. The CDR3 here is CASGGGGNTIYF. Here the CDR3 DNA reads TGTGCCAGTGGAGGAGGCGGAAACACCATATATTTT.

On this clonotype itself: The junction does not match germline at one end; this may be a read error. The V gene is TRBV9, the J gene TRBJ2-6; D is undetermined. Germline V gene sequence: CDR1 SGDLS, CDR2 YYNGEE. This CDR3 spans 12 amino acids. The CDR3 region is CASSVDGHTEAF. The CDR3 nucleotides are TGTGCCAGCAGCGTAGATGGGCACACTGAAGCTTTC. The full variable domain, completed using reference TRBV9 and TRBJ2-6, is DSGVTQTPKHLITATGQRVTLRCSPRSGDLSVYWYQQSLDQGLQFLIQYYNGEERAKGNILERFSAQQFPDLHSELNLSSLELGDSALYFCASSVDGHTEAFGAGSRLTVL.

The sample holds many counts of this clonotype. This rearrangement joins TRBV6-6 to TRBJ2-4; TRBD2 might be the D (5 bases). The germline V and J ends were trimmed by 6 bases and 3 bases, with 12 bases remaining between them. The length of the CDR3 is 14 residues. Germline values: CDR1 MNHNY, CDR2 SVGAGI (reference sequence). CDR3 sequence reads: CASRTGIDKNIQYF. Written as DNA, the CDR3 is TGTGCCAGCAGGACCGGGATAGACAAAAACATTCAGTACTTC.

Many counts were recorded for this clonotype. This chain joins TRBV11-3 and TRBJ2-7; 7 nucleotides match TRBD1. Trimming cost V 5 bases and J 5 bases; bases outside gene matches: 12. Germline V gives CDR1 SGHNT, CDR2 YENEEA. The CDR3 covers 15 residues. In DNA, the CDR3 is TGTGCCAGCAGCATAACAGGGGCTCCAAGCGACGAGCAGTACTTC. As protein: CASSITGAPSDEQYF.

Notes on this clonotype: A much larger clonotype is one base distant, so this may be a read error. V and J are TRBV6-1 and TRBJ2-3; the D gene is possibly TRBD2 (7 bases). V shed 11 bases and J shed 4 bases, with 19 bases lying between them. The CDR3 contains 14 residues. CDR1 is MNHNS and CDR2 is SASEGT in the germline V gene. DNA for the CDR3: TGTGCCGCCTTTGGGGGGGGCCGTTCAGATACGCAGTATTTT. Its translation is CAAFGGGRSDTQYF.

The table lists this clonotype with a count of one. This sequence joins TRBV7-3 and TRBJ2-5, with D unresolved. In germline, CDR1 is SGHTA, CDR2 FQGTGA. V lost 6 bases and J 3 bases, leaving 14 bases between the germline ends. The CDR3 extends over 14 amino acids. CDR3: CASSDSFVKETQYF. In DNA, the CDR3 is TGTGCCAGCAGTGACTCTTTTGTTAAAGAGACCCAGTACTTC. The entire variable domain, with the rest obtained from reference TRBV7-3 and TRBJ2-5, is as follows: GAGVSQTPSNKVTEKGKYVELRCDPISGHTALYWYRQSLGQGPEFLIYFQGTGAADDSGLPNDRFFAVRPEGSVSTLKIQRTERGDSAVYLCASSDSFVKETQYFGPGTRLLVL.

About this clonotype itself: Being one base from a much bigger clone, this may be a read error. The rearrangement joins TRBV6-5 to TRBJ2-5; D possibly corresponds to TRBD2 (6 bases). V lost 7 bases to trimming and J lost 0 bases, with 18 bases between them. The CDR3 sequence is 16 residues long. Germline V lookup: CDR1 MNHEY, CDR2 SVGAGI. CDR3 nucleotides: TGTGCCAGCAAGGAGGGGAGATGGGGGAACCAAGAGACCCAGTACTTC. Protein product: CASKEGRWGNQETQYF.

The chain carries TRBV7-9 and TRBJ2-7, with D hard to call. V was shortened by 4 bases and J by 2 bases, with 12 bases between the two germline ends. CDR1 is SEHNR and CDR2 is FQNEAQ in the germline V gene (reference sequence). The CDR3 runs to 14 residues. Here the CDR3 DNA reads TGTGCCAGCAGCTCCCCGACGCCCCCCTACGAGCAGTACTTC. Amino acid sequence: CASSSPTPPYEQYF.

The J gene is TRBJ2-7, the V gene TRBV7-9; D gene unclear. V was pared by 1 base and J by 0 bases, with 10 bases between. Germline CDR1 and CDR2: SEHNR and FQNEAQ (reference sequence). CDR3 size: 15 residues. The CDR3 region is CASSLEGTLSYEQYF. The DNA of the CDR3 is TGTGCCAGCAGCTTAGAGGGAACGCTCTCCTACGAGCAGTACTTC.

This clonotype was recorded many times. One end of the junction fails to match germline, which may point to a read error. The V call is TRBV7-7, the J call TRBJ2-5, with TRBD1 matching over 7 bases. This CDR3 is built from 13 residues. Germline V gene lookup returns CDR1 SSHAT and CDR2 FNYEAQ (reference sequence). In DNA form, the CDR3 reads TGTGCTAGCAGTGAGACAGGGACGGGGACCCAGTACTTC. As protein: CASSETGTGTQYF.

This clonotype was picked up many times. The V and J genes are TRBV7-2 and TRBJ1-2, with a tentative D call TRBD1 (6 bases). The ends were cut back, 5 bases at V and 2 bases at J, with 9 bases in the middle. Germline-derived CDR1 and CDR2 are SGHTA and FQGNSA. The CDR3 is 13 amino acids. CDR3 sequence reads: CASSQDRNYGYTF. CDR3 nucleotide sequence: TGTGCCAGCAGCCAAGACAGGAACTATGGCTACACCTTC.

J is TRBJ2-5 and V is TRBV2, with D tentatively TRBD1 (6 bases). The germline V and J ends were trimmed by 4 bases and 1 base, with 13 bases remaining between them. The CDR3 totals 15 residues. In germline, CDR1 is SNHLY, CDR2 FYNNEI. As DNA, the CDR3 is TGTGCCAGCAGTGCCTCTGGGACACTCCAAGAGACCCAGTACTTC. Its protein product is CASSASGTLQETQYF.

The chain recombines TRBV7-2 with TRBJ2-3; 16 nucleotides match TRBD2. This CDR3 is built from 18 residues. The germline V gene encodes CDR1 SGHTA and CDR2 FQGNSA. V gave up 5 bases and J gave up 1 base; unmatched junction bases: 6. CDR3 protein: CASSTGLAGGGGTDTQYF. CDR3 DNA sequence: TGTGCCAGCAGCACGGGACTAGCGGGGGGGGGGGGCACAGATACGCAGTATTTT.

This chain's CDR3 is CASTTGLQETQYF. CDR3 in DNA: TGTGCCAGCACTACGGGATTACAAGAGACCCAGTACTTC. This chain connects TRBV2 to TRBJ2-5; perhaps TRBD2 as D (5 bases). This CDR3 region has 13 residues. Germline V CDR1 and CDR2: SNHLY, FYNNEI. Trimming left V 7 bases short and J 2 bases short, with 11 bases between.

This sequence joins TRBV15 and TRBJ1-4, with D unresolved. The CDR3 contains 13 residues. Looked up from germline, CDR1 is LNHNV and CDR2 is YYDKDF (reference sequence). V dropped 1 base and J dropped 4 bases, with 4 bases sitting between them. CDR3 loop: CATSRVDNEKLFF. The CDR3 DNA reads as TGTGCCACCAGCAGAGTGGATAATGAAAAACTGTTTTTT.

The gene calls are TRBV7-8 and TRBJ2-5, with D perhaps TRBD2 (6 bases). Germline V gives CDR1 SGHVS, CDR2 FQNEAQ. Trimming pared 5 bases from V and 4 bases from J, leaving 20 bases between. The length of the CDR3 is 16 residues. The CDR3 coding sequence is TGTGCCAGCAGCCCCCGGACGGGCGGGGAAGGAGAGACCCAGTACTTC. Protein: CASSPRTGGEGETQYF.